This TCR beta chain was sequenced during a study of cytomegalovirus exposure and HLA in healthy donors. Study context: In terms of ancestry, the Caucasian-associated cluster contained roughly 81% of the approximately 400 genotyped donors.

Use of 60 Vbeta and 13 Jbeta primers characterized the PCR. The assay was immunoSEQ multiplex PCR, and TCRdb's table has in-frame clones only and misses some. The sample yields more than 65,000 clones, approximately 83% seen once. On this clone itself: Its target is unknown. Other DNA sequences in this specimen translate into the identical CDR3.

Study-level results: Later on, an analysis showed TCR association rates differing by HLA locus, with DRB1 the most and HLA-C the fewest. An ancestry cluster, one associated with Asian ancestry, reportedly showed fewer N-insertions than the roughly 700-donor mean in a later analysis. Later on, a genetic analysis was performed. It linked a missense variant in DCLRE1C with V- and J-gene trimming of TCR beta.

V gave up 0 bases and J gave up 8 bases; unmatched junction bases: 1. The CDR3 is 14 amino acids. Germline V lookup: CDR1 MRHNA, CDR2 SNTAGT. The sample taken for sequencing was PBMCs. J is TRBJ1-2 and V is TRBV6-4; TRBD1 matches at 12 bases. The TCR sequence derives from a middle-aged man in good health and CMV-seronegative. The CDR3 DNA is TGTGCCAGCAGTGACTCCGGGACAGGGGGCGGCTACACCTTC. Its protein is CASSDSGTGGGYTF.